The 15 T cell receptor beta chains presented below share a single source sample, sequenced in a study of Ad26.COV2.S vaccination and SARS-CoV-2 variants. Clones were sequenced by immunoSEQ multiplex PCR, and TCRdb holds only the in-frame ones, with some missing. The data hold some 320,000 clones, with around 83% observed a single time. Treatment noted: about 20 received Ad26.COV2.S at low or high dose, single or two shots; 5 received placebo; per-sample allocation not given. Samples were taken on day 63 after the first vaccine or placebo injection. The specimen comprised peripheral blood, sampled in a trial of Ad26.COV2.S vaccine versus placebo. These receptors all come from a person aged 18-65 years who received the Ad26.COV2.S COVID-19 vaccine or a placebo.

The chain is built from TRBV14 and TRBJ2-2; a weak D match, TRBD1 (7 bases). Germline V CDR1 and CDR2: SGHDN, FVKESK. The CDR3 runs to 17 residues. V dropped 1 base and J dropped 5 bases, with 17 bases sitting between them. The CDR3 loop is CASSQGGGTVYTGELFF. In DNA, the CDR3 is TGTGCCAGCAGCCAAGGTGGAGGGACAGTCTATACCGGGGAGCTGTTTTTT.

The chain couples TRBV10-3 to TRBJ2-7, with a possible D match to TRBD1 (6 bases). Germline assignment: CDR1 ENHRY and CDR2 SYGVKD. V was pared by 0 bases and J by 2 bases, with 11 bases between. CDR3 length equals 15 residues. The CDR3 region has the DNA TGTGCCATCAGTGAGTCTACAGGGAACCCCTACGAGCAGTACTTC. Amino acids: CAISESTGNPYEQYF.

V usage is TRBV2 and J usage is TRBJ1-2; no definite D call. CDR1 is SNHLY, CDR2 FYNNEI, per germline. V was shortened by 6 bases and J by 4 bases, with 24 bases between the two germline ends. The CDR3 consists of 17 residues. The CDR3 nucleotides are TGTGCCAGCAGCGCCCATGACCTTTTAATTCGCAGCTATGGCTACACCTTC. As protein: CASSAHDLLIRSYGYTF.

This clone was found once. The chain carries TRBV30 and TRBJ2-5; perhaps D is TRBD1 or TRBD2 (5 bases each). Germline V gives CDR1 GTSNPN, CDR2 SVGIG (reference sequence). V lost 1 base and J lost 2, with 8 bases in between. The CDR3 consists of 13 residues. CDR3: CAWSGGIQETQYF. As DNA, the CDR3 is TGTGCCTGGAGTGGGGGGATACAAGAGACCCAGTACTTC.

Only a few counts were recorded for this clone. The V call is TRBV11-2, the J call TRBJ2-7; the D gene could be TRBD1 or TRBD2 (5 bases each). Trimming stripped 3 bases from V and 0 bases from J, with 12 bases between. Germline CDR1 reads SGHAT; CDR2 reads FQNNGV. This CDR3 has 15 residues. The CDR3 DNA is TGTGCCAGCAGCTTCGGCAGAGGGGCCTCCTACGAGCAGTACTTC. Protein sequence: CASSFGRGASYEQYF.

The chain recombines TRBV3-1 (or the pseudogene TRBV3-2) with TRBJ2-1, with 13 bases that match TRBD2. Unmatched junction bases numbered 4, after V lost 4 bases and J lost 7 bases. The CDR3 is 15 amino acids. In germline, CDR1 is LGHDT, CDR2 YNNKEL (reference sequence). The CDR3 loop reads CASSRTSGGTNEQFF. In DNA form, the CDR3 reads TGTGCCAGCAGCCGGACTAGCGGGGGCACTAATGAGCAGTTCTTC.

The V gene is TRBV4-1, the J gene TRBJ1-2, with D uncertain. From germline, CDR1 is MGHRA and CDR2 YSYEKL. The CDR3 has 14 amino acids. Trimming took 0 bases from V and 2 from J, leaving 7 bases between them. The CDR3 region is CASSQDLGNYGYTF. The CDR3 region has the DNA TGCGCCAGCAGCCAAGATCTAGGGAACTATGGCTACACCTTC.

This chain uses TRBV4-3 with TRBJ2-2; D might be TRBD1 or TRBD2, each matching 5 bases. CDR1 and CDR2 from the germline V gene are LGHNA and YSLEER. V lost 0 bases and J lost 3, with 11 bases in between. This CDR3 is built from 16 residues. DNA of the CDR3: TGCGCCAGCAGCCAAGACTGGAGAGGGGACACCGGGGAGCTGTTTTTT. Protein product: CASSQDWRGDTGELFF.

The genes are TRBV6-2 or TRBV6-3 and TRBJ2-2, with D perhaps TRBD1 or TRBD2 (5 bases each). Between the trimmed V and J ends, which lost 5 bases and 6 bases, there was a span of 19 bases. The CDR3 has 16 residues. Germline V gene data show CDR1 as MNHEY and CDR2 as SVGEGT. For the CDR3, the DNA is TGTGCCAGCAGTCTACCCCAGGGTAGCGCGGCCGGGGAGCTGTTTTTT. As protein: CASSLPQGSAAGELFF.

A word on this clone: The junction departs from the called germline gene at one end, perhaps through a read error. The chain has TRBV5-1 and TRBJ1-2, with a tentative D call TRBD1 (5 bases). CDR1 is SGHRS, CDR2 YFSETQ, per germline. This CDR3 is 11 amino acids long. CDR3 DNA sequence: TGCGCCAGCAGCTTGGAAGGGGTCCCATTCTTC. Protein: CASSLEGVPFF.

This chain links TRBV7-8 with TRBJ1-2; 9 nucleotides agree with TRBD1. Losses at the gene ends were 4 bases for V and 4 bases for J; bases not matched to a gene: 4. This CDR3 has 14 amino acids. The germline V gene has CDR1 SGHVS and CDR2 FQNEAQ. CDR3 nucleotide sequence: TGTGCCAGCAGCTCAACAGGGGGCCCCTATGGCTACACCTTC. Amino acids: CASSSTGGPYGYTF.

The chain has TRBV5-5 and TRBJ1-2; D perhaps matches TRBD1 (6 bases). This CDR3 contains 14 residues. The germline V gene has CDR1 SGHKS and CDR2 YYEKEE (reference sequence). V was shortened by 2 bases and J by 0 bases, with 8 bases between the two germline ends. CDR3 protein: CASSFGTTNYGYTF. The CDR3 DNA follows: TGTGCCAGCAGCTTCGGGACAACTAACTATGGCTACACCTTC.

The rearrangement links TRBV10-3 to TRBJ1-2, with TRBD1 as a possible D gene (5 bases). Trimming cost V 2 bases and J 1 base, with 8 bases left between them. The length of the CDR3 is 14 residues. CDR1 and CDR2 (germline): ENHRY, SYGVKD. The CDR3: CAISEGTDNYGYTF. The CDR3 DNA reads TGTGCCATCAGTGAGGGGACGGATAACTATGGCTACACCTTC.

The CDR3 nucleotides are TGTGCCAGCAGCCCGGACTTAGTCAATCAGCCCCAGCATTTT. Its protein is CASSPDLVNQPQHF. The chain combines TRBV7-8 with TRBJ1-5; the D is unclear. The germline V and J ends were trimmed by 5 bases and 3 bases, with 11 bases remaining between them. This CDR3 comprises 14 residues. The germline V gene has CDR1 SGHVS and CDR2 FQNEAQ.

This chain links TRBV6-5 with TRBJ1-5; D uncertain. The CDR3 is 14 residues long. Germline lookup yields CDR1 MNHEY and CDR2 SVGAGI. Trimming pared 6 bases from V and 2 bases from J, leaving 11 bases between. The CDR3 DNA follows: TGTGCCAGCAGCCTAGGCCGGGGCAATCAGCCCCAGCATTTT. Translating gives CASSLGRGNQPQHF.